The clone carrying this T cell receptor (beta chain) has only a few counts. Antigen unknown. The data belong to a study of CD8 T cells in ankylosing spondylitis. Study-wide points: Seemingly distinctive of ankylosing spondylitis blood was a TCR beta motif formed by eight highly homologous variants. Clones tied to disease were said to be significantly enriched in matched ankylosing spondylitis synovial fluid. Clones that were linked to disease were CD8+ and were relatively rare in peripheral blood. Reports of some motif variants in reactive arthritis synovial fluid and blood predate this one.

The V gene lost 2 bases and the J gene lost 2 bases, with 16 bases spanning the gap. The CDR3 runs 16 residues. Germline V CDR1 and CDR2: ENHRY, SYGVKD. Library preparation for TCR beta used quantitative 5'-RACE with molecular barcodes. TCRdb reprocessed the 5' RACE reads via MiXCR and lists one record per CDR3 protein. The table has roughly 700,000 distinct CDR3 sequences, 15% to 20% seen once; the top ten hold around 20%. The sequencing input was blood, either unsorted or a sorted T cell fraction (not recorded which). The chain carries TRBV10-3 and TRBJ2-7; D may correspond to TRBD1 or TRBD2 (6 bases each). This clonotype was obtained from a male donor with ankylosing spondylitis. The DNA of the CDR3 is TGTGCCATCAGTGAGCCGGGGGCGGTCGGGACCTACGAGCAGTACTTC. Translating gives CAISEPGAVGTYEQYF.